The entry below describes one T cell receptor beta chain. Its antigen is currently unknown. The sample belongs to a study of cytomegalovirus exposure and HLA in healthy donors. Study results and caveats: Previous analysis showed most TCR beta V segments were productive about 90% or about 30% of the time. An ancestry cluster, one associated with Asian ancestry, reportedly showed fewer N-insertions than the roughly 670-donor mean in a later analysis. Analysis was carried out at a later point, and it linked a missense DCLRE1C variant to TCR beta V- and J-gene trimming.

This CDR3 has 16 residues. V lost 0 bases, J lost 5 bases, and 17 bases lay in between. The V gene's germline CDR1 is SGHRS and CDR2 YFSETQ. 13 Jbeta primers and 60 Vbeta primers were used for the PCR. In the authors' workflow: Unique TCR beta chains totaled roughly 80 million in a later count, with around 12 million of them shared. Sequenced by immunoSEQ multiplex PCR; TCRdb stores in-frame clones only, minus some. V, J and clone size are taken as reported in that table, and D and trimming were inferred from the DNA itself. The table lists approximately 160,000 clones, about 63% of them singletons. The rearrangement uses TRBV5-1 and TRBJ1-1, with D maybe TRBD1 (5 bases). The sequenced material came from PBMCs. This sequence was found in a woman between 35 and 50 years old in good health and CMV-seropositive. This CDR3 reads CASSLASTGGRTEAFF. In nucleotides, the CDR3 is TGCGCCAGCAGCTTGGCCTCCACAGGAGGGCGGACTGAAGCTTTCTTT. Drawing the rest from reference TRBV5-1 and TRBJ1-1, the complete variable domain is KAGVTQTPRYLIKTRGQQVTLSCSPISGHRSVSWYQQTPGQGLQFLFEYFSETQRNKGNFPGRFSGRQFSNSRSEMNVSTLELGDSALYLCASSLASTGGRTEAFFGQGTRLTVV.